This T cell receptor beta chain originates from a study of shared clonotypes between healthy human individuals. Overall study: A couple of female and three male donors aged 18 to 49 were enrolled. Used for every donor were three CD4 naive, three CD4 memory, two CD8 naive and one CD8 memory plate. General observations from the study: With several donors compared, around 5% of naive CD4 clonotypes were shared. Non-shared clonotypes had lower generation probabilities than those shared by all four donors.

With 2 bases removed from V and 2 bases from J, the gap between germline ends came to 16 bases. The CDR3 runs to 16 residues. Germline values: CDR1 MGHDK, CDR2 SYGVNS. Libraries were prepared by immunoSEQ multiplex PCR; TCRdb keeps only in-frame clonotypes and omits some of them. This sample yields a few million clones, of which around nine tenths are seen a single time; over 0.12% belongs to the top ten. This clone was recorded only once. Its target is unknown. This sequence originates from a man aged 18 to 35 in good health. V is TRBV25-1 and J is TRBJ2-7; D ambiguous. The sequenced material came from naive CD4+ T cells sorted from blood. Subset noted: CD45RA+ positively selected. The CDR3 DNA reads as TGTGCCAGCAGTGAACCCGGCCTGGTGGGGACCTACGAGCAGTACTTC. It specifies CASSEPGLVGTYEQYF.